The entry below describes one T cell receptor (beta chain). The record originates from a study of OX40 agonist ivuxolimab in advanced cancers. Study summary: With a range of roughly 23 to 79, age averaged 60 years, and about 80% were male.

Sequencing used immunoSEQ multiplex PCR; TCRdb keeps in-frame clones, though not all of them. Among about 22,000 clones, approximately 80% were seen once, and the ten largest hold approximately 16%. The V and J ends lost 4 bases and 0 bases, in that order; junction bases with no gene match: 2. Germline V CDR1 and CDR2: MNHNS, SASEGT. This CDR3 comprises 15 residues. This TCR derives from an adult with an advanced solid tumor such as melanoma, head and neck, liver or kidney cancer. The material was CD4+ or CD8+ T cells sorted from blood, obtained in a trial of the OX40 agonist ivuxolimab. The chain recombines TRBV6-1 with TRBJ2-2; 7 bases align to TRBD2. The CDR3, as DNA: TGTGCCAGCAGTGGAGCGGGGCCGAACACCGGGGAGCTGTTTTTT. Protein sequence: CASSGAGPNTGELFF.